This T cell receptor beta chain was sequenced during a study of T cell repertoires in cytomegalovirus infection. Study at large: Carrying CMV and the relevant HLA type showed in public TCR beta signatures.

Germline assignment: CDR1 SGDLS and CDR2 YYNGEE. CDR3 size: 16 residues. V shed 4 bases and J shed 1 base, with 14 bases lying between them. There are a few counts of this clonotype. TCRdb analysed the reads with MiXCR anew, one entry per CDR3 protein. Of around 170,000 distinct CDR3 sequences in the sample, 15% to 20% were seen once. The chain uses TRBV9 and TRBJ2-2; D perhaps matches TRBD2 (6 bases). The sample was CD8+ T cells from PBMCs. The receptor was isolated from a human donor in good health (CMV status not recorded). Some clones in this sample may be carry-over from other donors' samples. CDR3 DNA sequence: TGTGCCAGCAGCTACCCGGAGGGAGTGAACACCGGGGAGCTGTTTTTT. Protein product: CASSYPEGVNTGELFF.